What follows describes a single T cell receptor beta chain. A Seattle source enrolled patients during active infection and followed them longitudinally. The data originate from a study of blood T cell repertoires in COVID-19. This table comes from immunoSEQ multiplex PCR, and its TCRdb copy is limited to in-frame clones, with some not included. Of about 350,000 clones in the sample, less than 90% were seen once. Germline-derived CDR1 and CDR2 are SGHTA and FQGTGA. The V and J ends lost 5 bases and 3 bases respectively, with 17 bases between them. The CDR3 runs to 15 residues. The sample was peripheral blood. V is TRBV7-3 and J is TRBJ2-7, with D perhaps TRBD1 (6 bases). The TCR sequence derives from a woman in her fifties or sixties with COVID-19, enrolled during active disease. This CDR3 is CASSPDGQLLYEQYF. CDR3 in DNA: TGTGCCAGCAGCCCCGATGGACAGCTGCTCTACGAGCAGTACTTC.